The 30 T cell receptor beta chains in this list originate from one sample, sequenced in a study of identical twins. Each CDR3 protein gets one entry after TCRdb re-called the 5' RACE reads with MiXCR. Seen here are about 890,000 distinct CDR3 sequences, 9% to 15% observed once, and the top ten hold under 2%. The sample was also linked to a second study, of yellow fever vaccine responses in identical twins.

Sequencing was performed on PBMCs. The receptors here all came from a woman younger than 30 in good health.

This clonotype appeared a few times. This chain joins TRBV27 and TRBJ2-1, with D perhaps matching TRBD1 (5 bases). This CDR3 is built from 15 residues. Germline V gene sequence: CDR1 MNHEY, CDR2 SMNVEV (reference sequence). V dropped 2 bases and J dropped 3 bases, with 11 bases sitting between them. In DNA, the CDR3 is TGTGCCAGCAGTTTAAAAAGGACAATCTACAATGAGCAGTTCTTC. It translates to CASSLKRTIYNEQFF.

This clonotype was seen repeatedly, ten times or more. The V call is TRBV3-1, the J call TRBJ2-3, with TRBD1 matching 7 bases. The CDR3 consists of 13 residues. The V gene end was trimmed by 6 bases and the J gene end by 4 bases; junction bases not matched to a gene: 4. Per the germline V gene, CDR1 is LGHDT and CDR2 is YNNKEL (reference sequence). CDR3 loop: CASSLTGPDTQYF. CDR3 DNA sequence: TGTGCCAGCAGTCTGACAGGGCCAGATACGCAGTATTTT.

This chain connects TRBV14 to TRBJ2-3; 8 nucleotides line up with TRBD2. In germline, CDR1 is SGHDN, CDR2 FVKESK. J gave up 2 bases and V 6 bases, and 4 bases lay outside the gene matches. The CDR3 extends over 14 amino acids. As DNA, the CDR3 is TGTGCCAGCAGGGTTAGCGGGGCCACAGATACGCAGTATTTT. It translates to CASRVSGATDTQYF. Variable domain in full (rest from reference TRBV14 and TRBJ2-3): EAGVTQFPSHSVIEKGQTVTLRCDPISGHDNLYWYRRVMGKEIKFLLHFVKESKQDESGMPNNRFLAERTGGTYSTLKVQPAELEDSGVYFCASRVSGATDTQYFGPGTRLTVL.

This rearrangement joins TRBV20-1 to TRBJ2-1; D might be TRBD2 (6 bases). The germline V gene has CDR1 DFQATT and CDR2 SNEGSKA (reference sequence). V gave up 2 bases and J gave up 5 bases, with 10 bases separating them. The CDR3 is 13 residues long. CDR3 sequence (DNA): TGCAGTGCTAGACTAGCGAGCCACAATGAGCAGTTCTTC. Its protein is CSARLASHNEQFF.

A few counts support this clonotype. The chain is built from TRBV5-1 and TRBJ2-2; no reliable D call. The CDR3 is 14 residues long. Germline CDR1 reads SGHRS; CDR2 reads YFSETQ. V lost 0 bases, J lost 5 bases, and 8 bases lay in between. The DNA of the CDR3 is TGCGCCAGCAGCTTGGGAGAGCGAACCGGGGAGCTGTTTTTT. Its protein product is CASSLGERTGELFF.

This clonotype was recorded a few times. V gene TRBV5-4 combines with J gene TRBJ2-3, with 8 nucleotides matching TRBD1. Trimming at V came to 3 bases and at J to 2 bases, leaving 2 bases not matched to a gene. Germline V gene lookup returns CDR1 SGHNT and CDR2 YYREEE (reference sequence). There are 14 residues in the CDR3. CDR3: CASSYRGTTDTQYF. In nucleotides, the CDR3 is TGTGCCAGCAGCTACAGGGGGACCACAGATACGCAGTATTTT.

This clonotype was detected only a few times. This chain uses TRBV5-1 with TRBJ2-5, with D possibly called TRBD1 or TRBD2 (5 bases each). The CDR3 covers 15 residues. Trimming stripped 5 bases from V and 1 base from J, with 15 bases between. Per germline, CDR1 SGHRS and CDR2 YFSETQ. The CDR3 bases are TGCGCCAGCAGGAGGGGTGGGGTCAGCCAAGAGACCCAGTACTTC. Translated: CASRRGGVSQETQYF.

This clonotype was counted at least ten times. For the CDR3, the DNA is TGTGCCAGCAGCTTTGAGGGGGTGGGATACAATGAGCAGTTCTTC. Amino acid sequence: CASSFEGVGYNEQFF. This rearrangement joins TRBV7-9 to TRBJ2-1; TRBD1 might be the D (6 bases). Germline CDR1 reads SEHNR; CDR2 reads FQNEAQ (reference sequence). This CDR3 is built from 15 residues. Between the trimmed V and J ends, which lost 3 bases and 4 bases, there was a span of 13 bases.

The chain carries TRBV5-1 and TRBJ2-7; D may be TRBD1 (5 bases). Germline assignment: CDR1 SGHRS and CDR2 YFSETQ. The CDR3 consists of 14 residues. V was trimmed by 0 bases and J by 3 bases, leaving 10 bases between them. CDR3 DNA: TGCGCCAGCAGCTTGGCAGGGTCGGGCTACGAGCAGTACTTC. This encodes CASSLAGSGYEQYF.

This clonotype was recorded a few times. This chain connects TRBV11-2 to TRBJ2-7; a possible D gene is TRBD2 (5 bases). Trimming took off 5 bases at V and 1 base at J, with 9 bases between the two ends. CDR3 length equals 13 residues. Germline V lookup: CDR1 SGHAT, CDR2 FQNNGV. CDR3 protein: CASSGGESYEQYV. CDR3 nucleotides: TGTGCCAGCAGCGGAGGAGAATCCTACGAGCAGTACGTC.

The J gene is TRBJ2-3, the V gene TRBV11-1, with D perhaps TRBD2 (5 bases). The germline CDR1 and CDR2 sequences are SGHAT and FQDESV (reference sequence). The CDR3 has 18 residues. V was shortened by 5 bases and J by 0 bases, with 21 bases between the two germline ends. CDR3 region: CASSTRGSALTSTDTQYF. In DNA form, the CDR3 reads TGTGCCAGCAGCACCCGGGGTAGCGCTCTAACCAGCACAGATACGCAGTATTTT.

This clonotype was detected a few times. CDR3 sequence: CASSSRRGGYGYTF. The DNA for the CDR3 is TGTGCCAGCAGTTCCCGGAGGGGCGGTTATGGCTACACCTTC. The chain links TRBV12-3 or TRBV12-4 to TRBJ1-2, with D perhaps TRBD1 (5 bases). This CDR3 comprises 14 residues. V dropped 4 bases and J dropped 5 bases, with 14 bases sitting between them.

V and J are TRBV20-1 and TRBJ2-3, with D maybe TRBD2 (6 bases). V dropped 7 bases and J dropped 3 bases, with 20 bases sitting between them. In germline, CDR1 is DFQATT, CDR2 SNEGSKA (reference sequence). The CDR3 is made up of 15 amino acids. As DNA, the CDR3 is TGCAGTGTCCAGATGGGGCGGGGAGCAACAGATACGCAGTATTTT. It codes for CSVQMGRGATDTQYF.

The rearrangement links TRBV15 to TRBJ2-5; TRBD1 agrees at 8 bases. Trimming removed 0 bases from V and 5 bases from J; junction bases left unmatched: 8. The CDR3 extends over 16 amino acids. Germline V CDR1 and CDR2: LNHNV, YYDKDF (reference sequence). CDR3 nucleotide sequence: TGTGCCACCAGCAGAGATAGGGCAGGGGGCGGGGAGACCCAGTACTTC. It translates to CATSRDRAGGGETQYF.

The J gene is TRBJ2-1, the V gene TRBV6-5, with D tentatively TRBD1 (5 bases). CDR1 and CDR2 from the germline V gene are MNHEY and SVGAGI. This CDR3 has 14 amino acids. V was shortened by 0 bases and J by 9 bases, with 12 bases between the two germline ends. The CDR3 DNA reads as TGTGCCAGCAGTTACTCCCCAGGGCAGCTTGAGCAGTTCTTC. It encodes CASSYSPGQLEQFF.

This clonotype was detected only a few times. In nucleotides, the CDR3 is TGTGCCAGCAGCTCACAAGCCTACAATGAGCAGTTCTTC. Amino acids: CASSSQAYNEQFF. This rearrangement joins TRBV7-9 to TRBJ2-1; no clear D gene. The CDR3 runs 13 residues. Germline V CDR1 and CDR2: SEHNR, FQNEAQ (reference sequence). The germline V and J ends were trimmed by 4 bases and 2 bases, with 6 bases remaining between them.

This rearrangement joins TRBV12-3 or TRBV12-4 to TRBJ2-5; D call uncertain. With 3 bases removed from V and 4 bases from J, the gap between germline ends came to 15 bases. This CDR3 spans 15 amino acids. CDR3 sequence (DNA): TGTGCCAGCAGTTTGCGCGGCCCGGGCGCAGAGACCCAGTACTTC. It specifies CASSLRGPGAETQYF.

The V call is TRBV12-3 or TRBV12-4, the J call TRBJ1-6; D may be TRBD1 (6 bases). The CDR3 runs 15 residues. Trimming removed 6 bases at V and 5 bases at J, with 14 bases between. The CDR3 coding sequence is TGTGCCAGCAGATCCCGCAGGGGCAATAATTCACCCCTCCACTTT. It specifies CASRSRRGNNSPLHF.

V is TRBV4-1 and J is TRBJ1-5, with D unresolved. The CDR3 extends over 14 amino acids. Germline assignment: CDR1 MGHRA and CDR2 YSYEKL. Trimming shortened V by 3 bases and J by 2 bases, and 8 bases separated the two germline ends. CDR3 region: CASSQAIGNQPQHF. CDR3 nucleotides: TGCGCCAGCAGCCAGGCGATTGGCAATCAGCCCCAGCATTTT.

Remarks on this clonotype: One junction end disagrees with the germline gene, perhaps due to a read error. The chain is built from TRBV12-3 or TRBV12-4 and TRBJ2-5; maybe TRBD1 (6 bases). CDR3 length: 15 residues. This CDR3 reads CTSSRPDGTGETQYF. The CDR3 coding sequence is TGTACCAGCAGCCGTCCGGACGGTACAGGGGAGACCCAGTACTTC.

Many counts were recorded for this clonotype. This chain connects TRBV29-1 to TRBJ1-2, with D perhaps TRBD1 (5 bases). The V end was cut by 4 bases, the J end by 5 bases, with 11 bases between. The V gene's germline CDR1 is SQVTM and CDR2 ANQGSEA. CDR3 size: 12 residues. CDR3 bases: TGCAGCGTTGGGGGCAGTTCTTATGGCTACACCTTC. As protein: CSVGGSSYGYTF.

This clonotype was detected ten times or more. The CDR3 sequence is CASTLPTGGVNQPQHF. In DNA form, the CDR3 reads TGCGCCAGCACCTTACCGACAGGGGGGGTCAATCAGCCCCAGCATTTT. The J gene is TRBJ1-5, the V gene TRBV5-1; 9 bases fit TRBD1. The germline gives CDR1 SGHRS, CDR2 YFSETQ. This CDR3 has 16 amino acids. The junction had 10 bases not matched to a gene; V was cut back by 6 bases and J by 3 bases.

There are many counts of this clonotype. V is TRBV5-8 and J is TRBJ1-5; TRBD1 is a possible D gene (5 bases). Deletions cut 4 bases from V and 0 bases from J, with 14 bases between. CDR3 size: 16 residues. Germline loops: CDR1 SGHTS, CDR2 YDEGEE. CDR3 in amino acids: CASSGTGVYSNQPQHF. DNA of the CDR3: TGTGCCAGCAGCGGGACCGGCGTTTATAGCAATCAGCCCCAGCATTTT.

The sample holds many counts of this clonotype. V and J are TRBV5-1 and TRBJ1-1; no definite D call. V was shortened by 0 bases and J by 1 base, with 7 bases between the two germline ends. The CDR3 is 14 residues long. Germline V gene lookup returns CDR1 SGHRS and CDR2 YFSETQ. CDR3 residues: CASSLEGTNTEAFF. In nucleotides, the CDR3 is TGCGCCAGCAGCTTGGAGGGTACGAACACTGAAGCTTTCTTT.

The rearrangement joins TRBV20-1 to TRBJ2-7; 9 bases match TRBD2. Looked up from germline, CDR1 is DFQATT and CDR2 is SNEGSKA (reference sequence). This CDR3 comprises 14 residues. V dropped 6 bases and J dropped 2; count of bases not matched to a gene: 8. The CDR3 region has the DNA TGCAGTGCAACCGTTCTAGCGGGGACCTACGAGCAGTACTTC. Its translation is CSATVLAGTYEQYF.

The chain joins TRBV5-1 to TRBJ2-5; possibly TRBD1 or TRBD2 for D (5 bases each). Trimming took 1 base from V and 5 from J, leaving 21 bases between them. Germline V gives CDR1 SGHRS, CDR2 YFSETQ. The CDR3 spans 17 residues. The CDR3 here is CASSLSHNPGRIETQYF. CDR3 nucleotide sequence: TGCGCCAGCAGCTTGTCCCATAACCCGGGGCGAATTGAGACCCAGTACTTC. Drawing the rest from reference TRBV5-1 and TRBJ2-5, the complete variable domain is KAGVTQTPRYLIKTRGQQVTLSCSPISGHRSVSWYQQTPGQGLQFLFEYFSETQRNKGNFPGRFSGRQFSNSRSEMNVSTLELGDSALYLCASSLSHNPGRIETQYFGPGTRLLVL.

This clonotype occurred a few times. Mismatch with germline at one junction end may stem from a read error. The chain couples TRBV20-1 to TRBJ1-6, with D maybe TRBD1 (5 bases). CDR3 length: 15 residues. Germline V CDR1 and CDR2: DFQATT, SNEGSKA (reference sequence). The DNA for the CDR3 is TGCAGCGCTAGGTCCGGGGGGGACCCTAATTCACCCCTCCACTTT. Its protein product is CSARSGGDPNSPLHF.

This clonotype was seen only a few times. The chain recombines TRBV3-1 with TRBJ2-4; 7 positions match TRBD2. This CDR3 comprises 16 residues. Germline trimming cut 0 bases from V and 6 bases from J; bases unmatched to any gene: 8. CDR1 and CDR2 from the germline V gene are LGHDT and YNNKEL (reference sequence). The CDR3: CASSQDLGTTGNIQYF. CDR3 in DNA: TGTGCCAGCAGCCAAGATCTAGGGACTACCGGAAACATTCAGTACTTC. The full variable domain, with the rest looked up from reference TRBV3-1 and TRBJ2-4, is DTAVSQTPKYLVTQMGNDKSIKCEQNLGHDTMYWYKQDSKKFLKIMFSYNNKELIINETVPNRFSPKSPDKAHLNLHINSLELGDSAVYFCASSQDLGTTGNIQYFGAGTRLSVL.

This clonotype was recorded a few times. The CDR3 region is CALRGQGRVQETQYF. The CDR3 nucleotides are TGTGCCTTGAGAGGGCAGGGGAGGGTCCAAGAGACCCAGTACTTC. The chain employs TRBV7-9 and TRBJ2-5; D is perhaps TRBD2 (7 bases). CDR1 SEHNR and CDR2 FQNEAQ come from the germline V gene (reference sequence). Deletions cut 11 bases from V and 1 base from J, with 20 bases between. The CDR3 spans 15 residues.

This clonotype was seen a few times. This chain links TRBV4-2 with TRBJ1-1; D is unclear. The CDR3 runs to 14 residues. The ends were cut back, 0 bases at V and 4 bases at J, with 9 bases in the middle. Germline assignment: CDR1 LGHNA and CDR2 YNFKEQ. The CDR3 DNA reads TGTGCCAGCAGCCAAGAAACGGGGAGCACTGAAGCTTTCTTT. This codes for CASSQETGSTEAFF.